These 10 T cell receptor beta chains were all obtained from the same sample, sequenced in a study of T cell changes during pregnancy in multiple sclerosis. Sequenced by immunoSEQ multiplex PCR; TCRdb stores in-frame clones only, minus some. The data hold about 89,000 clones, with around 92% observed a single time. This material consisted of peripheral blood, taken after pregnancy. All receptors derive from a female donor in good health, enrolled as a control in a pregnancy study.

J is TRBJ2-3 and V is TRBV5-1, with D possibly matching TRBD2 (5 bases). This CDR3 contains 13 residues. CDR1 and CDR2 (germline): SGHRS, YFSETQ. V was trimmed by 3 bases and J by 4 bases, leaving 9 bases between them. In nucleotides, the CDR3 is TGCGCCAGCAGCTGGGGAGCCCCAGATACGCAGTATTTT. Protein sequence: CASSWGAPDTQYF.

The rearrangement joins TRBV18 to TRBJ1-1, with D unresolved. CDR1 and CDR2 from the germline V gene are KGHSH and LQKENI. The CDR3 is made up of 13 amino acids. Trimming stripped 2 bases from V and 2 bases from J, with 6 bases between. The CDR3 DNA sequence: TGTGCCAGCTCACCAGGACTTAACACTGAAGCTTTCTTT. Its translation is CASSPGLNTEAFF.

The rearrangement joins TRBV28 to TRBJ2-2, with D possibly TRBD2 on 6 matching bases. Deletions cut 5 bases from V and 2 bases from J, with 18 bases between. From germline, CDR1 is MDHEN and CDR2 SYDVKM. CDR3 length: 17 residues. In nucleotides, the CDR3 is TGTGCCAGCAGTCCCTGGGGGGAGAGCCTTAACACCGGGGAGCTGTTTTTT. This sequence encodes CASSPWGESLNTGELFF.

The rearrangement uses TRBV10-3 and TRBJ2-3, with 7 bases fitting TRBD2. The CDR3 runs 14 residues. The ends lost 7 bases at V and 0 bases at J; junction bases unmatched: 4. Germline CDR1 ENHRY, CDR2 SYGVKD. This CDR3 reads CAITRGTSTDTQYF. For the CDR3, the DNA is TGTGCCATCACGCGGGGGACCAGCACAGATACGCAGTATTTT.

The chain carries TRBV5-1 and TRBJ2-5, with 9 positions matching TRBD2. CDR1 SGHRS and CDR2 YFSETQ come from the germline V gene. J was trimmed by 5 bases and V by 5 bases; bases with no gene match: 7. This CDR3 spans 14 amino acids. This CDR3 reads CASRRSGSQETQYF. CDR3 bases: TGCGCCAGCAGACGTAGCGGGAGCCAGGAGACCCAGTACTTC.

This clone was seen just once. The chain employs TRBV19 and TRBJ1-2; weak D call: TRBD1 (5 bases). Trimming took off 10 bases at V and 4 bases at J, with 7 bases between the two ends. Germline V gives CDR1 LNHDA, CDR2 SQIVND (reference sequence). This CDR3 is built from 10 residues. The DNA for the CDR3 is TGTGCCACGGGGGGCTATGGCTACACCTTC. Protein product: CATGGYGYTF. The complete variable domain, with remaining parts taken from reference TRBV19 and TRBJ1-2, reads DGGITQSPKYLFRKEGQNVTLSCEQNLNHDAMYWYRQDPGQGLRLIYYSQIVNDFQKGDIAEGYSVSREKKESFPLTVTSAQKNPTAFYLCATGGYGYTFGSGTRLTVV.

V and J are TRBV30 and TRBJ1-2, with TRBD1 matching over 7 bases. This CDR3 has 13 residues. Trimming at V came to 3 bases and at J to 4 bases, leaving 5 bases not matched to a gene. Germline assignment: CDR1 GTSNPN and CDR2 SVGIG (reference sequence). The CDR3 region is CAWRPGQSYGYTF. In nucleotides, the CDR3 is TGTGCCTGGAGACCGGGACAGTCCTATGGCTACACCTTC.

The chain combines TRBV9 with TRBJ1-4, with a tentative D call TRBD1 (5 bases). Trimming left V 2 bases short and J 0 bases short, with 11 bases between. Germline CDR1 and CDR2: SGDLS and YYNGEE. There are 16 residues in the CDR3. CDR3 DNA: TGTGCCAGCAGCGTGACAGCCATTACAACTAATGAAAAACTGTTTTTT. It is translated as CASSVTAITTNEKLFF.

V usage is TRBV28 and J usage is TRBJ2-6; D is perhaps TRBD2 (5 bases). The V end lost 7 bases, the J end lost 1 base, and 11 bases lay between the germline ends. This CDR3 has 15 amino acids. The germline gives CDR1 MDHEN, CDR2 SYDVKM. The CDR3 region has the DNA TGTGCCAGCAACCGAGGGTATTCTGGGGCCAACGTCCTGACTTTC. As protein: CASNRGYSGANVLTF.

The V gene is TRBV9, the J gene TRBJ2-1; 7 positions agree with TRBD2. The CDR3 length is 18 residues. Germline CDR1 reads SGDLS; CDR2 reads YYNGEE. Trimming took 0 bases from V and 0 from J; bases not matched to a gene: 9. CDR3 sequence: CASSVGPLGGSSYNEQFF. DNA for the CDR3: TGTGCCAGCAGCGTAGGGCCCCTAGGCGGGAGCTCCTACAATGAGCAGTTCTTC.